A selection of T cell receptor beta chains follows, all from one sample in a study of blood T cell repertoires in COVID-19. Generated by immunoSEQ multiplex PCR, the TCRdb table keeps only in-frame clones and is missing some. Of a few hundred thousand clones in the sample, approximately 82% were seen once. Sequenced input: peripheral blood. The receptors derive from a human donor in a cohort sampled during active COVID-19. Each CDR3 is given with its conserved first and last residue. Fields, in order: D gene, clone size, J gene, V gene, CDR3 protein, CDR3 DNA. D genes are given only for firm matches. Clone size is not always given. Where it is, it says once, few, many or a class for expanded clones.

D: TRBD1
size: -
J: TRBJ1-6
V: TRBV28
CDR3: CASSFRTGGEYSPLHF
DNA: TGTGCCAGCAGTTTTCGGACAGGGGGAGAATATTCACCCCTCCACTTT

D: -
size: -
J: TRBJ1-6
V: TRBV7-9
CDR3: CASSLLGGGRSPLHF
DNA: TGTGCCAGCAGCTTACTAGGAGGAGGGCGGTCACCCCTCCACTTT

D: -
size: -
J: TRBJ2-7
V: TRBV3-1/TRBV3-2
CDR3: CASSQDGQSYEQYF
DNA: TGTGCCAGCAGCCAAGATGGGCAGTCCTACGAGCAGTACTTC

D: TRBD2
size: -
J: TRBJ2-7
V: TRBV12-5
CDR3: CASGLVLVAGAPGEQYF
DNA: TGTGCTAGTGGTTTGGTACTGGTAGCGGGAGCCCCGGGGGAGCAGTACTTC

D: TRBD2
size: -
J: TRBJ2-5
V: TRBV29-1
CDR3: CSVVAGGARGETQYF
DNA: TGCAGCGTCGTAGCGGGAGGGGCTCGAGGCGAGACCCAGTACTTC

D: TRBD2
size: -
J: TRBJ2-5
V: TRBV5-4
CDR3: CASSLAGGGRETQYF
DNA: TGTGCCAGCAGCTTGGCCGGCGGGGGGCGAGAGACCCAGTACTTC

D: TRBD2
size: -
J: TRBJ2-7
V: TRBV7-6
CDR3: CASSLSTTSGNYEQYF
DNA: TGTGCCAGCAGTTTATCCACTACTAGCGGGAACTACGAGCAGTACTTC

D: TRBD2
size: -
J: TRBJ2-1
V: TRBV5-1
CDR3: CASSPLPSGRANNEQFF
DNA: TGCGCCAGCAGCCCCCTACCTAGCGGGAGGGCCAATAATGAGCAGTTCTTC

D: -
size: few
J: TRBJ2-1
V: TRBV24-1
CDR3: CATSDSPYNEQFF
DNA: TGTGCCACCAGTGATAGCCCCTACAATGAGCAGTTCTTC

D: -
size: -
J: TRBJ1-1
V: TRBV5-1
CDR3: CASSLGSWEGTEAFF
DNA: TGCGCCAGCAGCTTGGGGTCCTGGGAGGGCACTGAAGCTTTCTTT

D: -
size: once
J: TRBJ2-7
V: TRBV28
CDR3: CASSHGQGQYEQYF
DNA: TGTGCCAGCAGCCATGGGCAGGGACAATACGAGCAGTACTTC

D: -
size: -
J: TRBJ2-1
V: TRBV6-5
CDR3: CASSSRAASSYNEQFF
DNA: TGTGCCAGCAGTTCCCGAGCGGCTAGCTCCTACAATGAGCAGTTCTTC

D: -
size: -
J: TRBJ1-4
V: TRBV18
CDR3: CASSPTQGRNEKLFF
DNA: TGTGCCAGCTCACCAACACAGGGACGGAATGAAAAACTGTTTTTT

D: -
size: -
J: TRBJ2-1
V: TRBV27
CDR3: CASSPAGFRRNEQFF
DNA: TGTGCCAGCAGTCCCGCGGGTTTTCGGCGCAATGAGCAGTTCTTC

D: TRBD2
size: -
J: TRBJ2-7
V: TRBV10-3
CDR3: CAIRRSNSGTSFYEQYF
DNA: TGTGCCATCCGACGAAGCAATAGCGGGACTTCTTTCTACGAGCAGTACTTC

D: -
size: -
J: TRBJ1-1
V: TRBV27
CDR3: CASSLSMRQGMNTEAFF
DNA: TGTGCCAGCAGTTTATCGATGCGGCAGGGCATGAACACTGAAGCTTTCTTT

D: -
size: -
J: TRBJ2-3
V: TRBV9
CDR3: CASSVDGRGYNTDTQYF
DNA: TGTGCCAGCAGCGTAGATGGGCGAGGGTATAACACAGATACGCAGTATTTT

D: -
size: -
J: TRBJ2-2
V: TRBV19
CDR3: CASSILGTGELFF
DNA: TGTGCCAGTAGTATCCTCGGCACCGGGGAGCTGTTTTTT

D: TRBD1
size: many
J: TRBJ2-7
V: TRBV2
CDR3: CARLRTGTNYEQYF
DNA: TGTGCCAGATTACGGACAGGGACGAACTACGAGCAGTACTTC

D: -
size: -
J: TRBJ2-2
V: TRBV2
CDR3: CASNQANTGELFF
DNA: TGTGCCAGCAATCAGGCAAACACCGGGGAGCTGTTTTTT

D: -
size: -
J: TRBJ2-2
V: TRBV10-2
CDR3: CASSEYTMNTGELFF
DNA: TGCGCCAGCAGTGAATACACGATGAACACCGGGGAGCTGTTTTTT

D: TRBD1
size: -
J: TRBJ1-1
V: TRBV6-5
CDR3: CASTYGAGGNTEAFF
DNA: TGTGCCAGCACTTATGGGGCAGGGGGGAACACTGAAGCTTTCTTT

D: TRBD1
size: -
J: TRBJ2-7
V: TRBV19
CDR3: CASSIRQGPPYEQYF
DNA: TGTGCCAGTAGTATAAGACAGGGGCCCCCCTACGAGCAGTACTTC

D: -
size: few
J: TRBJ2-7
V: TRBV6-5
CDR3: CASSPTLTSTEQYF
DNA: TGTGCCAGCAGCCCCACCCTCACCTCTACGGAGCAGTACTTC

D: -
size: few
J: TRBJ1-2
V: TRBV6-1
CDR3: CASSEQQGYGYTF
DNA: TGTGCCAGCAGTGAACAACAGGGCTATGGCTACACCTTC

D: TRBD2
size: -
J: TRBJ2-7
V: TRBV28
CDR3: CASSPLGTSRYEQYF
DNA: TGTGCCAGCAGTCCACTAGGGACTAGTCGCTACGAGCAGTACTTC

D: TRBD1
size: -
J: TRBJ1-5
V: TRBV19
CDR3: CASNLGQGAHQPQHF
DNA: TGTGCCAGTAACCTTGGACAGGGCGCCCATCAGCCCCAGCATTTT

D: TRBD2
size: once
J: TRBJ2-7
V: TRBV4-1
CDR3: CASTKAGGGEQYF
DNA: TGCGCCAGCACTAAAGCGGGGGGCGGGGAGCAGTACTTC

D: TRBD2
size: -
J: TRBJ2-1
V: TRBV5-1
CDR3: CASSLGLAGGTYNEQFF
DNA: TGCGCCAGCAGCTTGGGACTAGCGGGAGGCACCTACAATGAGCAGTTCTTC

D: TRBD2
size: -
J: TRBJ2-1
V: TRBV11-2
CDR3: CASSARGGAGVGEQFF
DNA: TGTGCCAGCAGCGCAAGAGGGGGAGCGGGAGTAGGGGAGCAGTTCTTC

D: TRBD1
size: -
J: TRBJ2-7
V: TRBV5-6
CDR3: CASSQGQGLREQYF
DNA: TGTGCCAGCAGCCAGGGACAGGGTCTCCGCGAGCAGTACTTC

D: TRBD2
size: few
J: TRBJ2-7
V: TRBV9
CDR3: CASSVGGLAGDEQYF
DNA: TGTGCCAGCAGCGTAGGGGGGCTAGCGGGAGACGAGCAGTACTTC

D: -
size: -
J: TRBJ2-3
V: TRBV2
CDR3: CASSAQVTDTQYF
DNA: TGTGCCAGCAGTGCCCAGGTTACAGATACGCAGTATTTT

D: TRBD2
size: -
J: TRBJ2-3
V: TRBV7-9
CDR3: CASSPLAGGPADTQYF
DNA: TGTGCCAGCAGCCCACTAGCGGGAGGGCCCGCAGATACGCAGTATTTT

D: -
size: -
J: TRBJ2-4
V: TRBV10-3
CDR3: CAISESLYVAKNIQYF
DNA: TGTGCCATCAGTGAAAGTCTCTATGTAGCCAAAAACATTCAGTACTTC